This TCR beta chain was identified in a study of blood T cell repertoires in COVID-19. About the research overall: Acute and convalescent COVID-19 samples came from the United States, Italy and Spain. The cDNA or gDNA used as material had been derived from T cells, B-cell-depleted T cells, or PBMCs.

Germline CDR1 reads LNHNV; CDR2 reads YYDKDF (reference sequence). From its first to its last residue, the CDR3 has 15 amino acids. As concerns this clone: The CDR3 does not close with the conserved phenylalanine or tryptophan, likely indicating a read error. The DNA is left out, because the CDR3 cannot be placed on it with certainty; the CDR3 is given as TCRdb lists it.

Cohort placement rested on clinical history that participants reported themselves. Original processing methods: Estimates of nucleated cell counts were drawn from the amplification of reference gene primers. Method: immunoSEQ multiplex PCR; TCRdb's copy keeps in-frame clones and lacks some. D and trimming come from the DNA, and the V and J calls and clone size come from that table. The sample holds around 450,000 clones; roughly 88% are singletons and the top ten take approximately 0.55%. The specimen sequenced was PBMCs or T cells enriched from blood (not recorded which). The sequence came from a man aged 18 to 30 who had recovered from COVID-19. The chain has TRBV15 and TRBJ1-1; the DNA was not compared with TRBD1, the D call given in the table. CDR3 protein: CATSRAGQGKFGVLL.